This T cell receptor (beta chain) derives from a study of cytomegalovirus exposure and HLA in healthy donors (dated by TCRdb to 2016 to 2017). In terms of the full investigation: According to an earlier analysis of 550 to 750 of the donors, some 180 million T cells yielded 120 million or so unique TCR beta sequences and about 300 Gb of sequence data. In a later analysis, previously published TCR beta repertoires from 500 to 750 donors were re-analyzed and high-resolution HLA genotyping was added so that TCR occurrence patterns could be studied. The aim of the study was to test whether cataloging public T cell receptors could identify signatures of past pathogen exposure. The number of typed donors differed by locus: about 629-640 for A, B, C, DRB1 and DQB1; 522 for DQA1; some 610 for DPA1; and roughly 490 for DPB1. Of the 300 to 450 genotyped donors, roughly 76% were placed in the genetic ancestry cluster associated with self-reported Caucasian donors. An earlier analysis of a few hundred of the donors applied high-throughput TCR beta sequencing to assess whether each TCR beta V gene segment acted as functional or pseudogenic. Donor age, sex, ethnicity and CMV serostatus were compiled together with the repertoire data. High-throughput TCR immunosequencing, statistical association of individual TCRs with disease status, and machine learning were combined to predict cytomegalovirus infection status. A later genetic analysis used genome-wide SNP genotypes for about 65% of the roughly 670 donors, treating that subset as a discovery cohort. Rather than using new phenotypic data, the later analysis identified candidate immune exposures from TCR beta sequences and from how often those sequences occurred across donors. Both class I and class II loci were covered by HLA typing, at four-digit resolution. The study profiled the T cell repertoires of 500 to 800 subjects by immunosequencing and related them to cytomegalovirus serostatus. Five DR-DQ haplotypes were handled as single units for association and clustering because linkage in the cohort was strong. Among some 400 genotyped donors of the cohort, an average of approximately 250,000 unique TCR beta nucleotide sequences were sequenced per donor, 15% to 20% of them non-productive. Along with the roughly 670-subject first cohort, a separate validation cohort of approximately 110 different subjects was used. Roughly 300 gigabases of sequencing data and around 87 million unique TCR sequences were included in an early release covering over 600 HLA-typed donors. All discovery cohort repertoires had been generated using a single sequencing platform. Paper-wide results and their limitations: A cluster of highly shared sequence variants was judged likely to represent a technical artifact of the sequencing pipeline. Because the 87-base-pair reads could not distinguish some IMGT-functional V segments, including TRBV6-2 and TRBV6-3, those segments were excluded. Roughly uniform sequencing depth across donors was assumed in presence/absence analyses, although this assumption may not hold. When HLA alleles, especially DR and DQ, strongly co-occurred, TCR associations were difficult to assign to individual alleles. The classifier was reported to diagnose cytomegalovirus status with high specificity and sensitivity in both the original and validation cohorts. It was suggested by the authors that the approach could potentially be generalized to other disease states and immunological phenotypes. According to a later analysis, parvovirus B19, influenza, CMV and Epstein-Barr virus appeared linked to several top co-occurrence clusters. A later analysis associated around 16,000 TCR beta sequences with specific HLA alleles at a false discovery rate of 0.05. According to a later analysis, most CMV-associated TCR beta chains appeared to be HLA-restricted, and the HLA associations seemed to be driven largely by CMV exposure. A later genetic analysis associated a missense DCLRE1C variant with V-gene and J-gene trimming of TCR beta chains, and an independent cohort replicated the association. A further reported finding was that TCR beta sequences accurately predicted the HLA-A and HLA-B alleles for most subjects in the first cohort. Linkage disequilibrium might explain the correlated functional status among segregating V segments, but an unknown experimental factor could not be ruled out. Because HLA typing was unavailable for some donors at each locus, only the typed subset was used in association tests. In a later analysis, TCR association rates were found to vary across HLA loci, with the most associated TCRs seen for DRB1 alleles and the fewest for HLA-C alleles. In a later genetic analysis, fewer N-insertions in productive TCRs were reported among donors in an Asian-associated ancestry cluster than the approximately 670-donor mean. Because counts were too low, 15 to 20 rarely observed V segments, including chromosome 9 orphons, were left out of the earlier analysis of a few hundred of the donors. In a later analysis, HLA-associated TCR beta chains were found to be more clonally expanded and to have lower generation probabilities than equally common non-associated chains. A few of the identified cytomegalovirus-associated TCR beta chains were confirmed in vitro to be specific for cytomegalovirus antigens. Broadly in line with IMGT annotations, most TCR beta V segments showed up in productive rearrangements about 90% or about 30% of the time in an earlier analysis of several hundred of the donors. CMV serostatus was the only immune exposure information available for the cohort. This cohort had only TCR beta chains sequenced, and the lack of alpha or paired-chain data limited which features could be detected. The study gave a list of about 160 TCR beta chains associated with cytomegalovirus. While some public TCRs were present in many individuals, most TCR sequences turned up only very rarely across donors.

In total, about 650 healthy bone marrow donors made up the cohort. At the time of sampling, every cohort member was nominally healthy, though immune exposures that went unrecorded were likely present. The donor tested CMV seropositive and was one of the 289 seropositive cohort members. A peripheral blood sample was collected from each donor, and TCR beta sequencing was performed on peripheral blood mononuclear cells. Genomic DNA extraction from the blood cell samples was performed with the Qiagen DNeasy Blood Extraction Kit. The library was produced with the immunoSEQ multiplex PCR assay. For the multiplex PCR, a mixture combining 60 forward primers for TCR Vbeta segments and 13 reverse primers for TCR Jbeta segments was used. The CDR3 region of rearranged TCR beta genes was amplified from genomic DNA with a multiplex PCR assay. The amplified TCR beta libraries were sequenced on the Illumina HiSeq System as 87-base-pair reads. In the authors' own workflow: Across the 670 or so repertoires, a later analysis counted roughly 84 million unique TCR beta chains, approximately 12 million of which were shared by at least two donors. A nearest-neighbor algorithm error-corrected the raw reads and collapsed the reads into unique sequences, merging closely related sequences to remove PCR and sequencing errors. To assign V, D and J gene segments, CDR3 sequences were aligned to IMGT reference sequences. For a sequence to be retained, at least a six-nucleotide match to both a V gene segment and a J gene segment was required. Rearrangements were called productive when the CDR3 lacked stop codons and stayed in frame with V and J; all others were non-productive. CDR3 was defined by IMGT convention, running from the second conserved V-encoded cysteine to the conserved J-encoded phenylalanine. The earlier analysis of fewer than 700 of the donors excluded sequences that lacked an unambiguous match to a single V gene segment. In an earlier analysis of almost 600 of the donors, a V segment was called functional when productive rearrangements were above 56.7%, and segregating when the standard deviation between donors exceeded 5%. A statistical classification framework was built for diagnosing cytomegalovirus status from the catalog of TCR beta chain sequences. A later analysis assigned V and J genes by comparing TCR nucleotide sequences with IMGT/GENE-DB human TR gene sequences. In a later analysis, CDR3 sequences and most-parsimonious VDJ recombination scenarios were assigned using the TCRdist pipeline. In a later analysis, each TCR beta chain was defined by its CDR3 amino acid sequence together with its V-gene family, and reads lacking a unique V-gene family were excluded. As a way to deal with suspected cross-contamination and a sequencing artifact, a later analysis dropped nearly 600 nucleotide sequences that were highly shared and had low generation probability. For each public chain, a later analysis derived a clonal expansion index from normalized ranks of inferred template counts within each repertoire. A later analysis computed generation probabilities with a VDJ recombination model fitted to out-of-frame rearrangements, and checked the results against IGoR. In a later analysis, hypergeometric tests were used to score TCR-TCR, TCR-HLA and TCR-CMV co-occurrence, with a repertoire-size bias correction applied to TCR pairs. To estimate false discovery rates, a later analysis permuted the HLA or CMV assignments 20 times. In a later analysis, co-occurring TCRs were grouped using DBSCAN, and TCRdist sequence similarity was added for clustering within HLA-allele-positive subsets. Repertoires with fewer than 30,000 or more than 120,000 public chains, plus five repertoires with anomalous nucleotide sharing, were excluded from co-occurrence clustering. Entries here come from immuneACCESS through TCRdb and include only in-frame sequences with V and J called. Some clones fail to appear in such tables; in the studies checked, an unresolved V gene covers under half of the shortfall, and the cause of the remainder is unknown. For V, J and clone size, that table is used; D and trimming come from the DNA. The sample table lists fewer than 250,000 clones, about four fifths of them with a count of one. The ten largest clones add up to 4% to 5% of the sample.

CDR1 and CDR2, per the germline V gene, are SGDLS and YYNGEE. V loses 3 bases of germline sequence and J loses 4 bases, and the interval between the two ends is 12 bases. Measured from the cysteine to the phenylalanine, the CDR3 is 14 residues long. Only CDR3 DNA is held: 42 bases, read in frame from base 1. Of note for this clone: The target of this receptor is not known. The input lacks base qualities; no much larger clone sits a single base away.

Recombination joined TRBV9 with TRBJ2-3; the D gene is perhaps TRBD1, on 6 matching bases. Material for sequencing was PBMCs. The sequence was obtained from a man aged 25-45 years in good health and CMV-seropositive. This receptor carries the CDR3 CASSEADRSDTQYF. The bases read TGTGCCAGCAGCGAGGCGGACAGATCAGATACGCAGTATTTT.